The clone carrying this TCR beta chain was picked up one time. At one end, the junction sequence differs from germline, possibly due to a read error. The sample originates from a study of identical twins. The germline CDR1 and CDR2 sequences are DFQATT and SNEGSKA (reference sequence). CDR3 length: 8 amino acids. MiXCR, run by TCRdb on the 5' RACE reads, gives a single entry per CDR3 protein. This table has some 760,000 distinct CDR3 sequences, about 18% appearing once. The same data also contributed to another study, on T cells expressing NK-cell markers.

The clonotype was recovered from a young woman in good health. Sequenced input: PBMCs. The chain couples TRBV20-1 to TRBJ1-1; D ambiguous. In nucleotides, the CDR3 is TGCAGTGCTACCCCGGAAAAGTTT. Protein sequence: CSATPEKF.